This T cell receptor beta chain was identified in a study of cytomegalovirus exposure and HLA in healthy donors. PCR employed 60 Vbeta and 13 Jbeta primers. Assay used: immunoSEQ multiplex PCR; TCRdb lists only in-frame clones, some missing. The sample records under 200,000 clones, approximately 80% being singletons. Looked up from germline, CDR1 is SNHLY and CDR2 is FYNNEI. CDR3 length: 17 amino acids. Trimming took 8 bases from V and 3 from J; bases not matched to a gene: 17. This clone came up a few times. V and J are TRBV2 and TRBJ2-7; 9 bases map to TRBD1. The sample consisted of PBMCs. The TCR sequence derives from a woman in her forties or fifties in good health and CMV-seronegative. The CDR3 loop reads CASLLFITGTGNYEQYF. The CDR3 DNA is TGTGCCAGCCTCCTGTTCATTACCGGGACAGGGAACTACGAGCAGTACTTC.